This TCR beta chain emerged from a study of Graves' ophthalmopathy and Graves' hyperthyroidism. Broader study findings: The model forecast ophthalmopathy progression, reaching under 71% sensitivity and around 75% specificity.

Ophthalmopathic donors had moderate-to-severe activity, CAS ≥3 and NOSPECS ≥4, with disease that had lasted under 3 months. Pregnant or lactating patients and those with other autoimmune diseases or uncontrolled infections were excluded. Serum thyroxine and TRAb, along with clinical symptoms, thyroid ultrasound and orbital computed tomography, were what diagnosis relied on. CDR3 length: 15 residues. Losses at the gene ends were 1 base for V and 4 bases for J; bases not matched to a gene: 2. Germline CDR1 and CDR2: SGHTA and FQGNSA. RNA transcripts yielded amplified TCR beta CDR3 regions. Second-round multiplex PCR came after a first-round RT-PCR that employed HTBI primers. TCRdb used MiXCR to reprocess the multiplex PCR reads, holding one entry per CDR3 protein. The profile shows about 210,000 distinct CDR3 sequences, around 30% of them singletons. This clonotype was counted only a few times. Its antigen is unknown.

Sequenced sample: peripheral blood. This chain uses TRBV7-2 with TRBJ2-5; 11 bases map to TRBD1. The TCR originated in a man aged 50 or older with Graves' ophthalmopathy. CDR3: CASSLVGTGGETQYF. The CDR3 region has the DNA TGTGCCAGCAGCTTAGTAGGGACAGGGGGAGAGACCCAGTACTTC.